The 11 T cell receptor beta chains below all came from one sample that was sequenced in a study of early T cells in non-severe SARS-CoV-2 infection. TCRdb reanalysed the 5' RACE reads using MiXCR and keeps one entry per CDR3 protein. The table records fewer than 80,000 distinct CDR3 sequences, 3.5% to 6% of them present only once. This sample comprised whole blood, obtained at baseline. The receptors were sampled from an adult who was a healthcare worker with PCR-confirmed SARS-CoV-2 infection or an uninfected control (not recorded which). The donor label of this sample is uncertain.

This clonotype was counted between two and nine times. V usage is TRBV6-5 and J usage is TRBJ1-5; D is unclear. The CDR3 consists of 14 residues. V lost 2 bases and J lost 0, with 5 bases in between. Looked up from germline, CDR1 is MNHEY and CDR2 is SVGAGI. The CDR3 spells CASSYTNSNQPQHF. The CDR3, as DNA: TGTGCCAGCAGTTACACAAATAGCAATCAGCCCCAGCATTTT.

The rearrangement uses TRBV7-2 and TRBJ1-2; 7 nucleotides align to TRBD1. The CDR3 has 14 amino acids. Trimming took 11 bases from V and 2 from J; bases not matched to a gene: 11. Looked up from germline, CDR1 is SGHTA and CDR2 is FQGNSA. Here the CDR3 DNA reads TGTGCCGCCAGGGGGGGGCCTACAAACTATGGCTACACCTTC. It encodes CAARGGPTNYGYTF.

V usage is TRBV4-3 and J usage is TRBJ1-1, with D possibly TRBD1 on 5 matching bases. Per germline, CDR1 LGHNA and CDR2 YSLEER. Trimming stripped 1 base from V and 1 base from J, with 7 bases between. The CDR3 runs to 14 residues. The DNA of the CDR3 is TGCGCCAGCAGCCAAGGGGACCCGAACACTGAAGCTTTCTTT. It yields the protein CASSQGDPNTEAFF.

This clonotype has more than one count but fewer than ten. This chain uses TRBV5-1 with TRBJ1-5; D is uncertain. V shed 2 bases and J shed 7 bases, with 16 bases lying between them. This CDR3 is 15 amino acids long. From germline, CDR1 is SGHRS and CDR2 YFSETQ. The CDR3: CASSLLPTGGQPQHF. In DNA, the CDR3 is TGCGCCAGCAGCTTACTTCCAACCGGCGGGCAGCCCCAGCATTTT.

This clonotype was recorded at least ten times. The rearrangement links TRBV5-1 to TRBJ2-7; D may match TRBD1 or TRBD2 (5 bases each). This CDR3 has 14 residues. The V end lost 4 bases, the J end lost 3 bases, and 14 bases lay between the germline ends. Germline lookup yields CDR1 SGHRS and CDR2 YFSETQ. CDR3: CASSISADSYEQYF. CDR3 DNA: TGCGCCAGCAGCATTAGCGCAGACAGCTACGAGCAGTACTTC.

This clonotype came up many times. The CDR3 DNA follows: TGTGCCAGCAGCTCCCAGGACAGGGATGGAAACACCATATATTTT. This gives the protein CASSSQDRDGNTIYF. This chain joins TRBV7-9 and TRBJ1-3; 8 nucleotides line up with TRBD1. The CDR3 covers 15 residues. Germline V gene sequence: CDR1 SEHNR, CDR2 FQNEAQ (reference sequence). The trim removed 4 bases at V and 3 bases at J, leaving 5 bases unmatched.

This clonotype was counted at least ten times. The chain joins TRBV20-1 to TRBJ2-1; D remains ambiguous. The length of the CDR3 is 14 residues. CDR1 and CDR2 from the germline V gene are DFQATT and SNEGSKA (reference sequence). V dropped 3 bases and J dropped 3 bases, with 12 bases sitting between them. Written as DNA, the CDR3 is TGCAGTGCTAGGGGTCCCTCAGACTACAATGAGCAGTTCTTC. Encoded protein: CSARGPSDYNEQFF.

This clonotype was seen ten or more times. CDR3 sequence (DNA): TGTGCCAGCAGTGACCCAATACAAGAGACCCAGTACTTC. Translating gives CASSDPIQETQYF. The chain is built from TRBV6-1 and TRBJ2-5; D not certain. The CDR3 has 13 residues. The V gene lost 3 bases and the J gene lost 2 bases, with 7 bases spanning the gap. The germline V gene encodes CDR1 MNHNS and CDR2 SASEGT.

This clonotype was found a few times. The gene calls are TRBV25-1 and TRBJ2-5; TRBD2 is a possible D gene (5 bases). The CDR3 sequence is 13 residues long. V was trimmed by 5 bases and J by 0 bases, leaving 7 bases between them. Germline V gene sequence: CDR1 MGHDK, CDR2 SYGVNS. CDR3 bases: TGTGCCAGCAGTCGAGGGAACCAAGAGACCCAGTACTTC. Its translation: CASSRGNQETQYF.

V and J are TRBV7-2 and TRBJ2-1; TRBD2 aligns across 8 bases. J lost 2 bases, V lost 6 bases, and 6 bases had no gene match. Germline CDR1 is SGHTA and CDR2 is FQGNSA. The CDR3 has 15 amino acids. CDR3 in amino acids: CASSFSGDPYNEQFF. DNA for the CDR3: TGTGCCAGCAGTTTTAGCGGGGACCCCTACAATGAGCAGTTCTTC. The entire variable domain, with the rest obtained from reference TRBV7-2 and TRBJ2-1, is as follows: GAGVSQSPSNKVTEKGKDVELRCDPISGHTALYWYRQSLGQGLEFLIYFQGNSAPDKSGLPSDRFSAERTGGSVSTLTIQRTQQEDSAVYLCASSFSGDPYNEQFFGPGTRLTVL.

This clonotype was found a few times. The gene calls are TRBV11-2 and TRBJ2-3; D remains ambiguous. Germline V gene lookup returns CDR1 SGHAT and CDR2 FQNNGV. CDR3 length: 12 residues. V shed 8 bases and J shed 8 bases, with 14 bases lying between them. CDR3 sequence (DNA): TGTGCCAGCCACGGCTGGAGTGGTACGCAGTATTTT. This translates into CASHGWSGTQYF.